These 16 T cell receptor beta chains were sequenced from one sample in a study of Ad26.COV2.S vaccination and SARS-CoV-2 variants. TCRdb keeps only in-frame clones here, not all; method: immunoSEQ multiplex PCR. In the table there are 500,000 or so clones, roughly nine tenths of which are singletons. Treatment given: approximately 18 received Ad26.COV2.S at low or high dose, single or two shots; roughly five received placebo; per-sample allocation not given. Samples were taken on day 63 after the first vaccine or placebo injection. Sequencing used peripheral blood, obtained in a trial of Ad26.COV2.S vaccine versus placebo. These receptors were obtained from a person aged 18-65 years who received the Ad26.COV2.S COVID-19 vaccine or a placebo.

The gene calls are TRBV5-5 and TRBJ1-1; 7 nucleotides align to TRBD1. V trimming: 0 bases; J trimming: 3 bases; junction bases outside the gene matches: 2. Germline assignment: CDR1 SGHKS and CDR2 YYEKEE (reference sequence). This CDR3 comprises 14 residues. The CDR3 region has the DNA TGTGCCAGCAGCTTGGAGGGGGCCCACACTGAAGCTTTCTTT. Residues: CASSLEGAHTEAFF.

The V call is TRBV7-9, the J call TRBJ1-2, with D tentatively TRBD1 (6 bases). Trimming left V 5 bases short and J 7 bases short, with 17 bases between. The CDR3 has 14 residues. Germline lookup yields CDR1 SEHNR and CDR2 FQNEAQ (reference sequence). Written as DNA, the CDR3 is TGTGCCAGCAGCCCATTCCTGGAGGGGGTTGGCTACACCTTC. As protein: CASSPFLEGVGYTF.

The chain carries TRBV24-1 and TRBJ1-5; 7 nucleotides agree with TRBD1. The CDR3 totals 15 residues. Trimming removed 3 bases from V and 3 bases from J; junction bases left unmatched: 4. Germline CDR1 and CDR2: KGHDR and SFDVKD. CDR3 sequence (DNA): TGTGCCACCAGTGATCCAGGGGGGCCCAATCAGCCCCAGCATTTT. Amino acid sequence: CATSDPGGPNQPQHF.

The chain recombines TRBV5-1 with TRBJ1-6; 10 bases fit TRBD1. The V gene end was trimmed by 4 bases and the J gene end by 7 bases; junction bases not matched to a gene: 2. CDR1 and CDR2 from the germline V gene are SGHRS and YFSETQ. This CDR3 is built from 14 residues. CDR3 protein: CASSPGQGNSPLHF. The DNA for the CDR3 is TGCGCCAGCAGCCCGGGACAGGGGAATTCACCCCTCCACTTT.

This clone showed up just once. The chain carries TRBV6-6 and TRBJ1-4; D is uncertain. The CDR3 spans 14 residues. Trimming left V 2 bases short and J 5 bases short, with 9 bases between. Germline CDR1 reads MNHNY; CDR2 reads SVGAGI (reference sequence). The CDR3: CASSYAEENEKLFF. The CDR3 DNA is TGTGCCAGCAGTTACGCGGAGGAGAATGAAAAACTGTTTTTT.

J is TRBJ1-5 and V is TRBV2, with D possibly matching TRBD1 (5 bases). The CDR3 covers 14 residues. Germline V gives CDR1 SNHLY, CDR2 FYNNEI. V was cut by 7 bases and J by 0 bases, with 10 bases left in between. The CDR3 spells CASMGGDSNQPQHF. Written as DNA, the CDR3 is TGTGCCAGCATGGGGGGAGATAGCAATCAGCCCCAGCATTTT.

This chain joins TRBV27 and TRBJ1-5; TRBD1 matches at 8 bases. The CDR3 has 17 residues. The V and J ends lost 2 bases and 2 bases, in that order; junction bases with no gene match: 8. The germline CDR1 and CDR2 sequences are MNHEY and SMNVEV (reference sequence). The CDR3 DNA is TGTGCCAGCAGTTTACTCGGGACAGGAGGCCGCAATCAGCCCCAGCATTTT. It encodes CASSLLGTGGRNQPQHF.

CDR3 bases: TGTGCCAGCAGCGTAGTTTCCGGGAGTGATGAGCAGTTCTTC. This sequence encodes CASSVVSGSDEQFF. The chain couples TRBV9 to TRBJ2-1; TRBD2 might be the D (6 bases). CDR1 is SGDLS and CDR2 is YYNGEE in the germline V gene. The CDR3 runs 14 residues. V lost 0 bases and J 8 bases, leaving 12 bases between the germline ends.

DNA for the CDR3: TGTGCCACCAGTGATGGGACGAGAGCTTTCTTT. Translated: CATSDGTRAFF. J is TRBJ1-1 and V is TRBV24-1, with a tentative D call TRBD1 (5 bases). V gave up 3 bases and J gave up 10 bases, with 8 bases separating them. Germline CDR1 and CDR2: KGHDR and SFDVKD. The CDR3 length is 11 residues.

The chain employs TRBV10-3 and TRBJ2-3; D might be TRBD1 (5 bases). This CDR3 comprises 16 residues. Between the trimmed V and J ends, which lost 4 bases and 2 bases, there was a span of 16 bases. Germline V gene data show CDR1 as ENHRY and CDR2 as SYGVKD. The CDR3 region has the DNA TGTGCCATCAGTGTAACAGGTACCCATTACACAGATACGCAGTATTTT. The encoded protein is CAISVTGTHYTDTQYF.

This clone was observed once. The rearrangement links TRBV2 to TRBJ2-1, with D possibly TRBD2 on 6 matching bases. Looked up from germline, CDR1 is SNHLY and CDR2 is FYNNEI. V was trimmed by 6 bases and J by 9 bases, leaving 15 bases between them. This CDR3 comprises 13 residues. The CDR3 DNA reads TGTGCCAGCAGATCGCGGGGCCAGGGTGAGCAGTTCTTC. This translates into CASRSRGQGEQFF.

This chain connects TRBV4-2 to TRBJ2-5; 8 bases map to TRBD2. The CDR3 loop spans 16 amino acids. Germline V gene sequence: CDR1 LGHNA, CDR2 YNFKEQ. V was clipped by 0 bases and J by 4 bases; unmatched bases: 7. The chain's CDR3 is CASSQEGGLGRETQYF. CDR3 nucleotides: TGTGCCAGCAGCCAAGAGGGGGGACTAGGGCGAGAGACCCAGTACTTC.

This sequence joins TRBV18 and TRBJ1-4; 9 nucleotides align to TRBD1. Trimming removed 5 bases from V and 7 bases from J; junction bases left unmatched: 5. This CDR3 has 14 residues. Per germline, CDR1 KGHSH and CDR2 LQKENI. This CDR3 reads CASSTGTGSEKLFF. The DNA of the CDR3 is TGTGCCAGCTCAACCGGGACAGGGAGTGAAAAACTGTTTTTT.

This chain uses TRBV5-1 with TRBJ2-2, with TRBD1 matching over 11 bases. Germline loops: CDR1 SGHRS, CDR2 YFSETQ. CDR3 size: 16 residues. V lost 2 bases and J lost 6; bases outside the gene matches: 6. The CDR3 loop reads CASSFRTGGAPGELFF. In DNA form, the CDR3 reads TGCGCCAGCAGCTTCCGGACAGGGGGCGCCCCCGGGGAGCTGTTTTTT.

V gene TRBV7-9 combines with J gene TRBJ2-7; 7 positions match TRBD1. The V and J ends lost 7 bases and 0 bases, in that order; junction bases with no gene match: 12. Germline loops: CDR1 SEHNR, CDR2 FQNEAQ (reference sequence). The CDR3 length is 16 residues. The CDR3 bases are TGTGCCAGCACCTACCCCGGGACAGACTACTCCTACGAGCAGTACTTC. Protein product: CASTYPGTDYSYEQYF.

This chain connects TRBV30 to TRBJ1-1; D is undetermined. The CDR3 extends over 13 amino acids. Looked up from germline, CDR1 is GTSNPN and CDR2 is SVGIG (reference sequence). V was cut by 0 bases and J by 4 bases, with 9 bases left in between. The CDR3 DNA follows: TGTGCCTGGAGTGTCCAGACCTTCACTGAAGCTTTCTTT. This translates into CAWSVQTFTEAFF.